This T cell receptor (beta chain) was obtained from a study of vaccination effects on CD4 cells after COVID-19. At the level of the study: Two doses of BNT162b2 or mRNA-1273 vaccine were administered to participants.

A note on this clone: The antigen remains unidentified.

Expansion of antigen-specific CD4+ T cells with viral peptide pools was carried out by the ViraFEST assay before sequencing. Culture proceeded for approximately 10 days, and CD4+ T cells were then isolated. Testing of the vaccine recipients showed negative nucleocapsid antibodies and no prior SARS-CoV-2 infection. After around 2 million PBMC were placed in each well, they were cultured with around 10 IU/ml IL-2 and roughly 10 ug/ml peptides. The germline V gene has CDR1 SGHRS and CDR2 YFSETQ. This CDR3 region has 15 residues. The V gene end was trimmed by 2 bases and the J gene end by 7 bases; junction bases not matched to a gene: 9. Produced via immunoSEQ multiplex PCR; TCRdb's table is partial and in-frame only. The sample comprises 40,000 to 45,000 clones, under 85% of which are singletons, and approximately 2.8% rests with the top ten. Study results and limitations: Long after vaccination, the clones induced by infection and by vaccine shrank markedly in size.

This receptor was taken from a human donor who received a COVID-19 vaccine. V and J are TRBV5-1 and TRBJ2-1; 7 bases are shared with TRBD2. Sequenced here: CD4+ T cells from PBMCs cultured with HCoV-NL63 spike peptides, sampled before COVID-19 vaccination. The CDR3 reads CASSFLAGESNEQFF. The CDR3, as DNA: TGCGCCAGCAGCTTTCTGGCGGGGGAGTCAAATGAGCAGTTCTTC. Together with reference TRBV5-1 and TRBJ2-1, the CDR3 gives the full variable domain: KAGVTQTPRYLIKTRGQQVTLSCSPISGHRSVSWYQQTPGQGLQFLFEYFSETQRNKGNFPGRFSGRQFSNSRSEMNVSTLELGDSALYLCASSFLAGESNEQFFGPGTRLTVL.